Listed here are 19 T cell receptor beta chains from one sample, sequenced in a study of T cells in Graves' hyperthyroidism and ophthalmopathy. It was RNA transcripts that yielded the amplified TCR beta CDR3 regions. HTBI primers were the set used in a first-round RT-PCR of the TCR CDR3. One entry per CDR3 protein results from TCRdb running MiXCR on the multiplex PCR reads. The repertoire holds approximately 260,000 distinct CDR3 sequences, with roughly 15% as singletons. Sequencing input: blood. These receptors came from a woman aged 45-60 years with Graves' hyperthyroidism that later progressed to Graves' ophthalmopathy.

This clonotype was found many times. This chain connects TRBV27 to TRBJ2-7; 7 bases align to TRBD1. Per germline, CDR1 MNHEY and CDR2 SMNVEV (reference sequence). V lost 2 bases, J lost 2 bases, and 6 bases stayed unmatched. The CDR3 runs to 15 residues. The CDR3 spells CASSLNTGVTYEQYF. The DNA of the CDR3 is TGTGCCAGCAGTTTAAACACAGGGGTAACCTACGAGCAGTACTTC.

This clonotype appeared many times. V usage is TRBV3-1 and J usage is TRBJ2-1; TRBD1 aligns across 9 bases. V was clipped by 4 bases and J by 2 bases; unmatched bases: 3. The CDR3 is 15 residues long. Germline V lookup: CDR1 LGHDT, CDR2 YNNKEL (reference sequence). Here the CDR3 DNA reads TGTGCCAGCAGCCCCGGGACAGGGCCCTACAATGAGCAGTTCTTC. This gives the protein CASSPGTGPYNEQFF.

This chain links TRBV7-8 with TRBJ2-7; D tentatively fits TRBD1 or TRBD2 (5 bases each). Per the germline V gene, CDR1 is SGHVS and CDR2 is FQNEAQ. The length of the CDR3 is 15 residues. The ends were cut back, 3 bases at V and 5 bases at J, with 17 bases in the middle. The CDR3 DNA reads as TGTGCCAGCAGCTTGCCGGGACGTAAGAACCACGAGCAGTACTTC. It encodes CASSLPGRKNHEQYF.

This clonotype was counted ten times or more. J is TRBJ2-1 and V is TRBV20-1; 11 nucleotides line up with TRBD2. V shed 6 bases, J shed 0 bases, and the junction held 7 bases outside the gene matches. The germline V gene has CDR1 DFQATT and CDR2 SNEGSKA (reference sequence). This CDR3 region has 16 residues. CDR3 protein: CSAEGGLAASYNEQFF. CDR3 nucleotide sequence: TGCAGTGCAGAGGGGGGACTAGCGGCCTCCTACAATGAGCAGTTCTTC.

This clonotype was observed many times. The chain is built from TRBV6-2 or TRBV6-3 and TRBJ1-1, with D unclear. Trimming pared 7 bases from V and 1 base from J, leaving 13 bases between. CDR1 is MNHEY, CDR2 SVGEGT, per germline. This CDR3 has 14 residues. The CDR3 spells CASTLKQTNTEAFF. The CDR3 nucleotides are TGTGCCAGCACTCTCAAACAGACGAACACTGAAGCTTTCTTT.

This clonotype was found many times. V is TRBV2 and J is TRBJ2-7; D is unclear. There are 12 residues in the CDR3. Per the germline V gene, CDR1 is SNHLY and CDR2 is FYNNEI. V gave up 7 bases and J gave up 1 base, with 8 bases separating them. Written as DNA, the CDR3 is TGTGCCAGCAAAACCCAGTCCTACGAGCAGTACTTC. Amino acids: CASKTQSYEQYF.

Only a few counts were recorded for this clonotype. V and J are TRBV20-1 and TRBJ1-4; the D gene is possibly TRBD1 (5 bases). V was clipped by 5 bases and J by 6 bases, with 13 bases between them. The V gene's germline CDR1 is DFQATT and CDR2 SNEGSKA (reference sequence). The CDR3 has 13 amino acids. CDR3 coding DNA: TGCAGTGCTTCGGAAGGGGTTGATGAAAAACTGTTTTTT. Residues: CSASEGVDEKLFF.

The sample holds many counts of this clonotype. The chain links TRBV6-1 to TRBJ2-7, with 9 bases matching TRBD1. In germline, CDR1 is MNHNS, CDR2 SASEGT. The CDR3 runs to 14 residues. Losses at the gene ends were 7 bases for V and 5 bases for J; bases not matched to a gene: 9. CDR3 in amino acids: CASTNRDRVDEQYF. CDR3 coding DNA: TGTGCCAGCACCAACCGGGACAGGGTCGACGAGCAGTACTTC.

Many counts were recorded for this clonotype. The V gene is TRBV5-1, the J gene TRBJ1-5; 9 bases map to TRBD1. CDR1 is SGHRS and CDR2 is YFSETQ in the germline V gene. This CDR3 has 16 residues. The ends lost 4 bases at V and 1 base at J; junction bases unmatched: 6. The CDR3 protein is CASSEGQGRSNQPQHF. The CDR3 DNA sequence: TGCGCCAGCAGCGAGGGACAGGGAAGGAGCAATCAGCCCCAGCATTTT.

In this sample, this clonotype turned up a few times. The V and J genes are TRBV20-1 and TRBJ1-1; D might be TRBD1 (5 bases). Deletions cut 7 bases from V and 4 bases from J, with 13 bases between. Germline V gives CDR1 DFQATT, CDR2 SNEGSKA (reference sequence). CDR3 length equals 12 residues. The CDR3 DNA reads TGCAGTGTTACCGGGGGGGGCACTGAAGCTTTCTTT. Its translation: CSVTGGGTEAFF.

This clonotype occurred many times. The chain couples TRBV7-2 to TRBJ2-5, with 7 nucleotides matching TRBD2. Germline CDR1 reads SGHTA; CDR2 reads FQGNSA. Trimming cost V 5 bases and J 1 base; bases outside gene matches: 7. This CDR3 spans 15 amino acids. The CDR3 DNA is TGTGCCAGCAGCGTCGTAGCGGGCCTCCAAGAGACCCAGTACTTC. This sequence encodes CASSVVAGLQETQYF.

This clonotype was counted many times. The gene calls are TRBV2 and TRBJ2-3; D not certain. Trimming removed 7 bases from V and 2 bases from J, with 19 bases in between. CDR3 length equals 16 residues. In germline, CDR1 is SNHLY, CDR2 FYNNEI. CDR3 DNA: TGTGCCAGCATGGGGATGGGCTTTTCAACCACAGATACGCAGTATTTT. It encodes CASMGMGFSTTDTQYF.

This clonotype was seen at least ten times. The chain recombines TRBV2 with TRBJ1-4; no clear D. Per germline, CDR1 SNHLY and CDR2 FYNNEI. Trimming removed 4 bases at V and 5 bases at J, with 8 bases between. The CDR3 runs 13 residues. This CDR3 is CASSVRQNEKLFF. CDR3 bases: TGTGCCAGCAGTGTGAGGCAGAATGAAAAACTGTTTTTT. The variable domain in full, with the rest retrieved from reference TRBV2 and TRBJ1-4, is EPEVTQTPSHQVTQMGQEVILRCVPISNHLYFYWYRQILGQKVEFLVSFYNNEISEKSEIFDDQFSVERPDGSNFTLKIRSTKLEDSAMYFCASSVRQNEKLFFGSGTQLSVL.

At least ten counts were recorded for this clonotype. V is TRBV2 and J is TRBJ1-4, with TRBD1 matching 7 bases. Germline V gives CDR1 SNHLY, CDR2 FYNNEI. J gave up 4 bases and V 10 bases, and 9 bases lay outside the gene matches. The CDR3 is 14 residues long. The CDR3 coding sequence is TGTGCCACCTTCCGGGACAGCGGTAATGAAAAACTGTTTTTT. It yields the protein CATFRDSGNEKLFF.

This clonotype came up a few times. V and J are TRBV28 and TRBJ1-4, with D possibly matching TRBD1 (5 bases). The germline CDR1 and CDR2 sequences are MDHEN and SYDVKM. The V end lost 5 bases, the J end lost 4 bases, and 14 bases lay between the germline ends. There are 15 residues in the CDR3. CDR3 residues: CASSIPGRSNEKLFF. The DNA of the CDR3 is TGTGCCAGCAGTATACCGGGACGGAGTAATGAAAAACTGTTTTTT.

This sequence joins TRBV30 and TRBJ2-7; D is unclear. The length of the CDR3 is 13 residues. Trimming shortened V by 1 base and J by 5 bases, and 12 bases separated the two germline ends. The V gene's germline CDR1 is GTSNPN and CDR2 SVGIG (reference sequence). The chain's CDR3 is CAWSAIASDEQYF. Written as DNA, the CDR3 is TGTGCCTGGAGTGCAATAGCCTCGGACGAGCAGTACTTC.

The gene calls are TRBV9 and TRBJ2-5; TRBD1 or TRBD2 may be the D gene (5 bases each). CDR3 length equals 13 residues. Per the germline V gene, CDR1 is SGDLS and CDR2 is YYNGEE. V was shortened by 3 bases and J by 3 bases, with 9 bases between the two germline ends. The CDR3, as DNA: TGTGCCAGCAGCGGGGACGGAAAAGAGACCCAGTACTTC. As protein: CASSGDGKETQYF. The variable domain in full, completed from reference TRBV9 and TRBJ2-5, reads DSGVTQTPKHLITATGQRVTLRCSPRSGDLSVYWYQQSLDQGLQFLIQYYNGEERAKGNILERFSAQQFPDLHSELNLSSLELGDSALYFCASSGDGKETQYFGPGTRLLVL.

This clonotype was recorded at least ten times. V and J are TRBV7-3 and TRBJ1-1; no definite D call. The germline V gene has CDR1 SGHTA and CDR2 FQGTGA. This CDR3 comprises 13 residues. V shed 1 base and J shed 4 bases, with 7 bases lying between them. CDR3: CASSLMIGTEAFF. The DNA for the CDR3 is TGTGCCAGCAGCTTAATGATTGGCACTGAAGCTTTCTTT.

This clonotype was picked up many times. CDR3 sequence: CASSLDRAYGYTF. The CDR3 DNA sequence: TGTGCCAGCAGTTTGGACAGGGCTTATGGCTACACCTTC. The chain joins TRBV28 to TRBJ1-2, with 8 bases fitting TRBD1. V lost 3 bases, J lost 5 bases, and 2 bases stayed unmatched. This CDR3 region has 13 residues. Germline loops: CDR1 MDHEN, CDR2 SYDVKM.